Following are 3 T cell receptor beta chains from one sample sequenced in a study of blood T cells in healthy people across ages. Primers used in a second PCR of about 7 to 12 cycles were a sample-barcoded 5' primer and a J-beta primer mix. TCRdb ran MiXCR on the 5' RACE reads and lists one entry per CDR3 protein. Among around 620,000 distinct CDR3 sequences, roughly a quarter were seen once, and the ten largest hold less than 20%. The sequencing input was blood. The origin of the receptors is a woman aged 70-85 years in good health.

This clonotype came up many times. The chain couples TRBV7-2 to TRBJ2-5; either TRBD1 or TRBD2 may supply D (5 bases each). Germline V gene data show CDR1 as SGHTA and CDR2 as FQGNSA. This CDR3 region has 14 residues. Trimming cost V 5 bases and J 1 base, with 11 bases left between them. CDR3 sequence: CASSPGTIQETQYF. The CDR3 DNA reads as TGTGCCAGCAGCCCCGGGACCATCCAAGAGACCCAGTACTTC. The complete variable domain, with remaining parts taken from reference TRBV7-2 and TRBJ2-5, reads GAGVSQSPSNKVTEKGKDVELRCDPISGHTALYWYRQSLGQGLEFLIYFQGNSAPDKSGLPSDRFSAERTGGSVSTLTIQRTQQEDSAVYLCASSPGTIQETQYFGPGTRLLVL.

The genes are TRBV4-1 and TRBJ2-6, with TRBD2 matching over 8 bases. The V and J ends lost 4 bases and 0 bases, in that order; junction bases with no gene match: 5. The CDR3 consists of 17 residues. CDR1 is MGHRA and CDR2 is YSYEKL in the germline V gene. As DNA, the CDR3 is TGCGCCAGCAGCCGCGGGGGGCGGTCCTCTGGGGCCAACGTCCTGACTTTC. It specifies CASSRGGRSSGANVLTF.

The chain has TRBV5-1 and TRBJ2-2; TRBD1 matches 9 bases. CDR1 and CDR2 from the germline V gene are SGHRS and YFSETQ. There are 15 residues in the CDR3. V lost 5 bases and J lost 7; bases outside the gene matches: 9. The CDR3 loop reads CASSPGQGVVGELFF. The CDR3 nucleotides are TGCGCCAGCAGTCCGGGACAGGGAGTGGTCGGGGAGCTGTTTTTT. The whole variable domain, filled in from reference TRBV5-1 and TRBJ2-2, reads KAGVTQTPRYLIKTRGQQVTLSCSPISGHRSVSWYQQTPGQGLQFLFEYFSETQRNKGNFPGRFSGRQFSNSRSEMNVSTLELGDSALYLCASSPGQGVVGELFFGEGSRLTVL.